Below are 25 T cell receptor beta chains sequenced from a single sample in a study of blood T cell repertoires in COVID-19. Only in-frame clones appear in the TCRdb table, and some are missing; sequencing was by immunoSEQ multiplex PCR. The data contain fewer than 500,000 clones, around 87% of them singletons. Sequenced: PBMCs or T cells enriched from blood (not recorded which). The receptor set was obtained from a young man who had recovered from COVID-19.

This clone was counted a single time. V and J are TRBV18 and TRBJ1-1; D perhaps matches TRBD1 (5 bases). Trimming took 3 bases from V and 2 from J, leaving 10 bases between them. CDR1 is KGHSH, CDR2 LQKENI, per germline. CDR3 length: 14 residues. CDR3 in amino acids: CASSPGQINTEAFF. CDR3 nucleotides: TGTGCCAGCTCACCGGGGCAAATAAACACTGAAGCTTTCTTT.

The chain recombines TRBV10-3 with TRBJ2-1, with 8 bases that match TRBD2. The germline gives CDR1 ENHRY, CDR2 SYGVKD. V shed 6 bases and J 5 bases; nucleotides not matched to a gene: 9. The CDR3 has 15 residues. CDR3 protein: CAIRGTGGDNNEQFF. DNA of the CDR3: TGTGCCATCAGGGGCACGGGAGGGGACAACAATGAGCAGTTCTTC.

The chain joins TRBV28 to TRBJ1-2; D perhaps matches TRBD1 (6 bases). The germline CDR1 and CDR2 sequences are MDHEN and SYDVKM. This CDR3 has 15 residues. V lost 7 bases and J 4 bases, leaving 19 bases between the germline ends. CDR3 amino acids: CASIIRGSGSYGYTF. Written as DNA, the CDR3 is TGTGCCAGCATCATAAGGGGGTCAGGGAGCTATGGCTACACCTTC.

In this sample, this clone turned up a few times. The V call is TRBV28, the J call TRBJ1-3; D call uncertain. Germline CDR1 MDHEN, CDR2 SYDVKM. Trimming took 3 bases from V and 8 from J, leaving 20 bases between them. The CDR3 is 16 amino acids. The CDR3 coding sequence is TGTGCCAGCAGTTTGGGAGCCTCTGGCCTTTGGGACACCATATATTTT. Its translation: CASSLGASGLWDTIYF.

This clone has more than one count but fewer than ten. The V gene is TRBV5-1, the J gene TRBJ2-5; TRBD2 aligns across 8 bases. V trimming: 6 bases; J trimming: 4 bases; junction bases outside the gene matches: 8. The CDR3 length is 14 residues. Per the germline V gene, CDR1 is SGHRS and CDR2 is YFSETQ. The CDR3 sequence: CASTRGTSGETQYF. Written as DNA, the CDR3 is TGCGCCAGCACGAGGGGTACTAGCGGAGAGACCCAGTACTTC.

J is TRBJ1-1 and V is TRBV12-5; perhaps TRBD1 as D (5 bases). CDR3 length: 13 amino acids. V lost 2 bases and J 3 bases, leaving 7 bases between the germline ends. The V gene's germline CDR1 is LGHNT and CDR2 FRNRAP. Written as DNA, the CDR3 is TGTGCTAGTGGTTTGCAACAGGACACTGAAGCTTTCTTT. Translation: CASGLQQDTEAFF. Combining the CDR3 with reference TRBV12-5 and TRBJ1-1 gives the whole variable domain DARVTQTPRHKVTEMGQEVTMRCQPILGHNTVFWYRQTMMQGLELLAYFRNRAPLDDSGMPKDRFSAEMPDATLATLKIQPSEPRDSAVYFCASGLQQDTEAFFGQGTRLTVV.

J is TRBJ1-5 and V is TRBV2; TRBD1 matches 9 bases. The CDR3 has 15 amino acids. Trimming cost V 6 bases and J 4 bases; bases outside gene matches: 7. The germline CDR1 and CDR2 sequences are SNHLY and FYNNEI. The CDR3 DNA is TGTGCCAGCAGAGCACAGGGGGCAGGGAATCAGCCCCAGCATTTT. Protein sequence: CASRAQGAGNQPQHF.

The chain joins TRBV11-2 to TRBJ2-7; TRBD2 matches at 7 bases. The ends lost 0 bases at V and 3 bases at J; junction bases unmatched: 5. Germline CDR1 is SGHAT and CDR2 is FQNNGV. The CDR3 extends over 15 amino acids. Written as DNA, the CDR3 is TGTGCCAGCAGCTTAGATCTTGCTAGCGGCTACGAGCAGTACTTC. This translates into CASSLDLASGYEQYF.

This chain uses TRBV12-3 or TRBV12-4 with TRBJ1-5; TRBD1 matches at 8 bases. The CDR3 loop spans 11 amino acids. J lost 13 bases, V lost 6 bases, and 5 bases had no gene match. CDR3 residues: CASSDRGRQHF. The CDR3 region has the DNA TGTGCCAGCAGCGACAGGGGCAGACAGCATTTT.

The rearrangement joins TRBV2 to TRBJ1-2; a weak D match, TRBD1 (5 bases). Germline V gene data show CDR1 as SNHLY and CDR2 as FYNNEI. The CDR3 has 13 residues. Trimming took off 8 bases at V and 3 bases at J, with 13 bases between the two ends. The CDR3 spells CASGTWGYYGYTF. DNA of the CDR3: TGTGCCAGCGGGACTTGGGGGTACTATGGCTACACCTTC.

The sample holds one count of this clone. The V gene is TRBV5-6, the J gene TRBJ2-1; weak D call: TRBD1 (6 bases). CDR3 size: 12 residues. V was clipped by 6 bases and J by 7 bases, with 11 bases between them. The germline V gene has CDR1 SGHDT and CDR2 YYEEEE. The CDR3 DNA reads TGTGCCAGCATAGGGGGTGCAAATGAGCAGTTCTTC. It encodes CASIGGANEQFF.

This clone was counted once. CDR3: CASSPLSPQLAYHQNEQFF. In nucleotides, the CDR3 is TGTGCCAGCAGCCCCCTCTCCCCGCAACTAGCGTACCATCAGAATGAGCAGTTCTTC. This rearrangement joins TRBV5-8 to TRBJ2-1, with 7 bases lining up with TRBD2. V lost 4 bases to trimming and J lost 7 bases; unmatched junction nucleotides: 23. CDR1 and CDR2 (germline): SGHTS, YDEGEE. This CDR3 comprises 19 residues.

The chain is built from TRBV27 and TRBJ2-1; TRBD1 matches 8 bases. V dropped 8 bases and J dropped 6; count of bases not matched to a gene: 9. The CDR3 runs to 14 residues. CDR1 is MNHEY, CDR2 SMNVEV, per germline (reference sequence). CDR3 nucleotides: TGTGCCAGCGGATTCCCGGACAGGGCCAATGAGCAGTTCTTC. Residues: CASGFPDRANEQFF.

The chain is built from TRBV2 and TRBJ2-7; a weak D match, TRBD2 (5 bases). Germline CDR1 is SNHLY and CDR2 is FYNNEI. The CDR3 consists of 11 residues. V gave up 7 bases and J gave up 4 bases, with 8 bases separating them. This chain's CDR3 is CASKREYEQYF. The CDR3 coding sequence is TGTGCCAGCAAAAGGGAGTACGAGCAGTACTTC.

The V gene is TRBV7-9, the J gene TRBJ1-1; unclear D gene. This CDR3 contains 15 residues. Trimming removed 5 bases from V and 1 base from J, with 14 bases in between. Per the germline V gene, CDR1 is SEHNR and CDR2 is FQNEAQ (reference sequence). The chain's CDR3 is CASSAPGARNTEAFF. As DNA, the CDR3 is TGTGCCAGCAGCGCCCCAGGCGCGCGGAACACTGAAGCTTTCTTT.

The genes are TRBV7-9 and TRBJ1-4; TRBD1 agrees at 9 bases. In germline, CDR1 is SEHNR, CDR2 FQNEAQ (reference sequence). This CDR3 region has 15 residues. With V trimmed by 4 bases and J by 7 bases, 7 bases remained unmatched. Written as DNA, the CDR3 is TGTGCCAGCAGCTCTCCAGACAGGGGGGCTGAAAAACTGTTTTTT. This sequence encodes CASSSPDRGAEKLFF. Looking up the rest from reference TRBV7-9 and TRBJ1-4 gives the full variable domain: DTGVSQNPRHKITKRGQNVTFRCDPISEHNRLYWYRQTLGQGPEFLTYFQNEAQLEKSRLLSDRFSAERPKGSFSTLEIQRTEQGDSAMYLCASSSPDRGAEKLFFGSGTQLSVL.

This clone has more than one count but fewer than ten. The chain has TRBV19 and TRBJ2-3; TRBD1 matches 9 bases. This CDR3 has 16 amino acids. Germline lookup yields CDR1 LNHDA and CDR2 SQIVND (reference sequence). Losses at the gene ends were 5 bases for V and 2 bases for J; bases not matched to a gene: 8. The CDR3 loop is CASSPKQGAFTDTQYF. In DNA form, the CDR3 reads TGTGCCAGTAGTCCCAAACAGGGGGCTTTCACAGATACGCAGTATTTT.

The chain combines TRBV13 with TRBJ1-2; D remains ambiguous. V dropped 5 bases and J dropped 13 bases, with 17 bases sitting between them. This CDR3 has 12 residues. Germline CDR1 reads PRHDT; CDR2 reads FYEKMQ (reference sequence). Here the CDR3 DNA reads TGTGCCAGCAGCCCCTCGAGAGGACTTTCCACCTTC. It codes for CASSPSRGLSTF. Full variable domain (outside the CDR3, taken from reference TRBV13 and TRBJ1-2): AAGVIQSPRHLIKEKRETATLKCYPIPRHDTVYWYQQGPGQDPQFLISFYEKMQSDKGSIPDRFSAQQFSDYHSELNMSSLELGDSALYFCASSPSRGLSTFGSGTRLTVV.

The rearrangement uses TRBV6-2 or TRBV6-3 and TRBJ2-1, with D unclear. Germline CDR1 and CDR2: MNHEY and SVGEGT. Trimming took 5 bases from V and 6 from J, leaving 5 bases between them. CDR3 length: 11 residues. The CDR3: CASSQANEQFF. CDR3 DNA: TGTGCCAGCAGTCAGGCCAATGAGCAGTTCTTC.

This clone has only one observation. The rearrangement uses TRBV7-6 and TRBJ2-2; TRBD1 agrees at 7 bases. The germline V gene has CDR1 SGHVS and CDR2 FNYEAQ. With 5 bases clipped from V and 0 bases from J, the junction kept 6 bases outside the gene matches. The CDR3 length is 16 residues. This CDR3 reads CASSPNGQANTGELFF. As DNA, the CDR3 is TGTGCCAGCAGCCCCAACGGACAGGCGAACACCGGGGAGCTGTTTTTT.

This chain uses TRBV9 with TRBJ2-1, with TRBD1 matching 8 bases. Losses at the gene ends were 1 base for V and 0 bases for J; bases not matched to a gene: 3. Germline V gene data show CDR1 as SGDLS and CDR2 as YYNGEE. The CDR3 is 16 amino acids. CDR3 amino acids: CASSVYGQGSYNEQFF. Here the CDR3 DNA reads TGTGCCAGCAGCGTATACGGACAGGGCTCCTACAATGAGCAGTTCTTC.

The V and J genes are TRBV27 and TRBJ1-5; a weak D match, TRBD1 (6 bases). Germline V gene data show CDR1 as MNHEY and CDR2 as SMNVEV (reference sequence). This CDR3 has 15 residues. The V end was cut by 4 bases, the J end by 4 bases, with 14 bases between. The chain's CDR3 is CASSYGGGGNQPQHF. Here the CDR3 DNA reads TGTGCCAGCAGTTACGGGGGGGGCGGAAATCAGCCCCAGCATTTT.

V gene TRBV18 combines with J gene TRBJ1-3; a weak D match, TRBD1 (5 bases). V was clipped by 3 bases and J by 0 bases, with 12 bases between them. Germline lookup yields CDR1 KGHSH and CDR2 LQKENI. CDR3 length: 16 amino acids. CDR3 nucleotide sequence: TGTGCCAGCTCACCGCCCAGGGAGGGCTCTGGAAACACCATATATTTT. This sequence encodes CASSPPREGSGNTIYF.

This CDR3 is CASSLGGTVLSNTEAFF. The CDR3 nucleotides are TGCGCCAGCAGCTTGGGGGGGACAGTATTATCGAACACTGAAGCTTTCTTT. The rearrangement joins TRBV5-1 to TRBJ1-1; 7 bases are a match to TRBD1. Looked up from germline, CDR1 is SGHRS and CDR2 is YFSETQ. The CDR3 runs 17 residues. V lost 0 bases, J lost 1 base, and 9 bases stayed unmatched.

This clone was observed a few times. CDR3 sequence (DNA): TGTGCCAGCAGCCAAGCCGTTGGGGGAGGGCATCAGCCCCAGCATTTT. It codes for CASSQAVGGGHQPQHF. The V and J genes are TRBV14 and TRBJ1-5; D may be TRBD1 (5 bases). This CDR3 has 16 amino acids. In germline, CDR1 is SGHDN, CDR2 FVKESK. Between the trimmed V and J ends, which lost 1 base and 5 bases, there was a span of 15 bases.